This TCR beta chain was identified during a study of beta chain features in type 1 diabetes. Study-wide results and caveats: The naive, central memory and Treg TCRB repertoires showed an apparent similarity that was greater among patients than among healthy donors. When Type 1 diabetes patients were examined, their TCRB CDR3s proved moderately but significantly shorter in all four CD4+ subsets.

Expressed TCRB transcripts got sequenced, as all isolated RNA was reverse transcribed. This table comes from immunoSEQ multiplex PCR, and its TCRdb copy is limited to in-frame clones, with some not included. Of roughly 250,000 clones in the sample, over 8.5% were seen once. This clone turned up a few times. Its cognate antigen is unknown. Sorting with CD45RO/CCR7/CD25/CD127/CD95/CD27 yielded naive, central memory, regulatory and stem-like memory CD4+ cells. Purity of each sorted population was above 95%. The CDR3 contains 13 residues. Trimming took 10 bases from V and 2 from J; bases not matched to a gene: 6. Germline V lookup: CDR1 KGHSH, CDR2 LQKENI.

This receptor was taken from a woman between 18 and 29 years old in good health. V and J are TRBV18 and TRBJ1-1; 8 bases align to TRBD1. The sequencing input was naive CD4+ T cells from blood. CDR3 residues: CATGTGPNTEAFF. DNA of the CDR3: TGTGCCACCGGGACAGGACCTAACACTGAAGCTTTCTTT.